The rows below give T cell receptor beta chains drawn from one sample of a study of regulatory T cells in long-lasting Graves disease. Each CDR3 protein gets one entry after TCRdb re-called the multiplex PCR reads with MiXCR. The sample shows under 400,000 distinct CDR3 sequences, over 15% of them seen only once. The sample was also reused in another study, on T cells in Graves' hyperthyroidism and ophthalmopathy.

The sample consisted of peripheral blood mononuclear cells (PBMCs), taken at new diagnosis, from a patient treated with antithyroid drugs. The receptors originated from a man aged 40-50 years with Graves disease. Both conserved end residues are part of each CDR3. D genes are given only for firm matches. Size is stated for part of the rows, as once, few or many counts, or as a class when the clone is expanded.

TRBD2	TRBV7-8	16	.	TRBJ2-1	CATWGTSPFIYNEQFF
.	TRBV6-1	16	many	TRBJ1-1	CASSVSLQDRNTEAFF
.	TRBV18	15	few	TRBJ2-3	CASSPPQGWTDTQYF
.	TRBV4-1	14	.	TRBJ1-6	CASSQDWGISPLHF
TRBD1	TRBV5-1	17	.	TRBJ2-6	CASSLGQGMGGANVLTF
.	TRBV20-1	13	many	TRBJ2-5	CSARRGQQETQYF
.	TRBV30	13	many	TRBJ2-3	CAWEPSGGDTQYF
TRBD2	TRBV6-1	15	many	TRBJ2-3	CASSEVSGGADTQYF
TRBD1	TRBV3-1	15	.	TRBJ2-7	CASSQTGQGVYEQYF
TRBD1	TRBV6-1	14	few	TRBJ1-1	CASSPTRTGGQAFF
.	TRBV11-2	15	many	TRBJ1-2	CASSLGRATNYGYTF
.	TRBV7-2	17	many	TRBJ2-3	CASSSSPTGHGTDTQYF
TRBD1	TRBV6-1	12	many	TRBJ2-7	CASRTGSHEQYF
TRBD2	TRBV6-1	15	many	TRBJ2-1	CASTHKRGGYNEQFF
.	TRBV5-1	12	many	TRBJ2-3	CASSLIGDTQYF
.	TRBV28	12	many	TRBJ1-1	CASSPRPREAFF
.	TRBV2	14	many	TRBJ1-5	CASQSLYSNQPQHF
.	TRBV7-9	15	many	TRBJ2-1	CASSLVGGHSGEQFF
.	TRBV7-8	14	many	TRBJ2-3	CASSLGGFADTQYF
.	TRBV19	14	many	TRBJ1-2	CASSPVGAGIDYTF
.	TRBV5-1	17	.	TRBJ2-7	CASSLAHHTPSSYEQYF
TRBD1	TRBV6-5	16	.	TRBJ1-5	CASSYPPGQGPQPQHF
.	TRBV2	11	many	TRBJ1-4	CASSEDSLLFF
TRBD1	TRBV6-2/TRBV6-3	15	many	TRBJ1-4	CASSYSLGTGEKLFF
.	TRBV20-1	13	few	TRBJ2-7	CSAPQPGYDEQYF
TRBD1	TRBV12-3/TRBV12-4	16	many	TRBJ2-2	CASSLTGGGWAGELFF
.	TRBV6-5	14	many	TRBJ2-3	CASSSPEERDTQYF
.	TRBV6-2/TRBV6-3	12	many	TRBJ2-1	CASSDLYNEQFF
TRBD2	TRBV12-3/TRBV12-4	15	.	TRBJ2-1	CASCSGTSGRNEQFF
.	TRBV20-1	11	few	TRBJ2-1	CSGWTNNEQFF
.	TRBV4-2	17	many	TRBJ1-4	CASSLRNVAGLNEKLFF
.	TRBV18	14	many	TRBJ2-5	CASSPPGRRETQYF
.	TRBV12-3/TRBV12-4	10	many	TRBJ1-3	CASRRNTIYF
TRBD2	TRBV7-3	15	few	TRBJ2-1	CASSYSGGIYNEQFF
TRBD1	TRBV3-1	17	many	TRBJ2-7	CASSQDRPGQGNNEQYF
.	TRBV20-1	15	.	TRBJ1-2	CSALTPYIGAEGYTF
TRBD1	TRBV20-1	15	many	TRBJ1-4	CSAPDRLSTNEKLFF
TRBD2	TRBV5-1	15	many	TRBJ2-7	CASSYTSGLVSEQYF
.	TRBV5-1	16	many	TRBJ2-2	CASSLYSGANTGELFF
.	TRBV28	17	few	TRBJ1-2	CASSLWGLGIANYGYTF
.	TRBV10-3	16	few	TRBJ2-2	CATPGGGDLNTGELFF
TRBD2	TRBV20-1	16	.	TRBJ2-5	CSAIESSGGTQETQYF
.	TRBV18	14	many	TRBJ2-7	CASSRPENGVEQYF
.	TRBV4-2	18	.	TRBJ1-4	CASSQEPPQGRREEKLFF
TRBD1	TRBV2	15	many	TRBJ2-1	CASSEGQGARNEQFF
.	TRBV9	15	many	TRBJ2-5	CASSGRDAYQETQYF
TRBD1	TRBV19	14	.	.	CASSINRGEETQYF
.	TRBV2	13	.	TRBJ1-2	CASHRGTNYGYTF
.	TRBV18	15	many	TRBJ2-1	CASSQGFKRYNEQFF
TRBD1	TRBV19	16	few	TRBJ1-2	CASSITGTGGFGGYTF
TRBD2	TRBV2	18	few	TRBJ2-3	CASRSVPGLATSTDTQYF
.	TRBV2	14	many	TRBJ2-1	CASSDRASYNEQFF